This passage covers 32 T cell receptor beta chains from one sample sequenced in a study of patients and donors after allogeneic stem cell transplantation. TCRdb re-analysed the RT-PCR reads in MiXCR, keeping a single row per CDR3 protein. The sample contains approximately 220,000 distinct CDR3 sequences, roughly two fifths of which appear only once. The material sequenced was blood, either unsorted or a sorted T cell fraction (not recorded which). These receptors all stem from a human donor who was either an allogeneic HSCT recipient or a stem cell or donor lymphocyte infusion donor (not recorded which). It is not recorded whose cells these are; they may come from a transplant donor.

The V call is TRBV2, the J call TRBJ1-3; D unclear. This CDR3 has 16 residues. Germline CDR1 SNHLY, CDR2 FYNNEI. Deletions cut 7 bases from V and 0 bases from J, with 16 bases between. In nucleotides, the CDR3 is TGTGCCAGCACCTTAGGTCCGGCAAGCTCTGGAAACACCATATATTTT. Amino acid sequence: CASTLGPASSGNTIYF.

This clonotype came up a few times. CDR3 coding DNA: TGTGCCTCTCAGGGGGGATATAATTCACCCCTCCACTTT. As protein: CASQGGYNSPLHF. V and J are TRBV30 and TRBJ1-6, with 7 bases fitting TRBD1. The germline gives CDR1 GTSNPN, CDR2 SVGIG (reference sequence). J was trimmed by 4 bases and V by 7 bases; bases with no gene match: 4. CDR3 length: 13 residues.

The rearrangement joins TRBV5-5 to TRBJ2-5; no definite D call. From germline, CDR1 is SGHKS and CDR2 YYEKEE (reference sequence). There are 11 residues in the CDR3. V was trimmed by 4 bases and J by 5 bases, leaving 6 bases between them. The CDR3, as DNA: TGTGCCAGCAGCCCGGACGAGACCCAGTACTTC. This codes for CASSPDETQYF.

The genes are TRBV9 and TRBJ2-1; 11 nucleotides agree with TRBD2. V dropped 4 bases and J dropped 2; count of bases not matched to a gene: 8. The germline gives CDR1 SGDLS, CDR2 YYNGEE. The CDR3 is 17 amino acids. This CDR3 reads CASSPRLAGRPYNEQFF. CDR3 nucleotides: TGTGCCAGCAGCCCAAGACTAGCGGGGCGACCCTACAATGAGCAGTTCTTC.

This clonotype occurred a few times. The rearrangement uses TRBV6-6 and TRBJ1-3; D might be TRBD1 (5 bases). Trimming removed 6 bases at V and 0 bases at J, with 9 bases between. Germline loops: CDR1 MNHNY, CDR2 SVGAGI (reference sequence). This CDR3 has 14 residues. The CDR3 DNA is TGTGCCAGCAGCTGGACATACTCTGGAAACACCATATATTTT. Protein product: CASSWTYSGNTIYF.

This rearrangement joins TRBV9 to TRBJ2-1; the match to TRBD2 covers 12 bases. This CDR3 has 15 residues. In germline, CDR1 is SGDLS, CDR2 YYNGEE. Trimming removed 4 bases from V and 7 bases from J; junction bases left unmatched: 6. CDR3 sequence: CASSPLAGGKNEQFF. The CDR3 DNA reads as TGTGCCAGCAGCCCCCTAGCGGGGGGGAAAAATGAGCAGTTCTTC. Using reference TRBV9 and TRBJ2-1 for the parts outside the CDR3, the full variable domain is DSGVTQTPKHLITATGQRVTLRCSPRSGDLSVYWYQQSLDQGLQFLIQYYNGEERAKGNILERFSAQQFPDLHSELNLSSLELGDSALYFCASSPLAGGKNEQFFGPGTRLTVL.

The chain combines TRBV21-1 with TRBJ2-1; the DNA was not used to check the table's D call, TRBD1. TRBV21-1 is a recognized pseudogene. The CDR3 is 17 residues long. CDR3 protein: CASSKRVGTIQDNEQFF. CDR3 bases: TGTGCCAGCAGCAAAAGGGTCGGGACGATTCAAGACAATGAGCAGTTCTTC.

Here the CDR3 DNA reads TGCGCCAGCAGCCGGGGACTAGTCGATGAGCAGTTCTTC. It yields the protein CASSRGLVDEQFF. The chain has TRBV5-1 and TRBJ2-1; 8 bases are a match to TRBD2. The junction had 5 bases not matched to a gene; V was cut back by 4 bases and J by 8 bases. CDR1 is SGHRS and CDR2 is YFSETQ in the germline V gene. This CDR3 has 13 residues.

A few counts support this clonotype. The J gene is TRBJ1-1, the V gene TRBV20-1, with D possibly matching TRBD1 (5 bases). V was pared by 3 bases and J by 3 bases, with 11 bases between. The CDR3 length is 13 residues. The germline CDR1 and CDR2 sequences are DFQATT and SNEGSKA (reference sequence). The DNA for the CDR3 is TGCAGTGCTAGGAGGGGTTGGGACACTGAAGCTTTCTTT. This translates into CSARRGWDTEAFF.

This chain uses TRBV15 with TRBJ1-5; maybe TRBD1 (6 bases). This CDR3 comprises 15 residues. With 3 bases removed from V and 8 bases from J, the gap between germline ends came to 17 bases. From germline, CDR1 is LNHNV and CDR2 YYDKDF (reference sequence). CDR3 DNA: TGTGCCACCAGCAGGATAAGGGGGTTGGCGGAGCCCCAGCATTTT. It translates to CATSRIRGLAEPQHF.

This clonotype has a handful of counts. The chain's CDR3 is CATPHREERGYTF. As DNA, the CDR3 is TGTGCCACCCCCCACAGGGAGGAGCGGGGCTACACCTTC. The rearrangement uses TRBV9 and TRBJ1-2; weak D call: TRBD1 (6 bases). This CDR3 contains 13 residues. V shed 9 bases and J shed 8 bases, with 20 bases lying between them. Germline V lookup: CDR1 SGDLS, CDR2 YYNGEE. The whole variable domain, filled in from reference TRBV9 and TRBJ1-2, reads DSGVTQTPKHLITATGQRVTLRCSPRSGDLSVYWYQQSLDQGLQFLIQYYNGEERAKGNILERFSAQQFPDLHSELNLSSLELGDSALYFCATPHREERGYTFGSGTRLTVV.

This clonotype turned up a few times. V gene TRBV20-1 combines with J gene TRBJ2-3; D is ambiguous. The CDR3 runs 12 residues. Between the trimmed V and J ends, which lost 1 base and 3 bases, there was a span of 5 bases. Germline-derived CDR1 and CDR2 are DFQATT and SNEGSKA (reference sequence). As DNA, the CDR3 is TGCAGTGCTAGAGGGGGTACAGATACGCAGTATTTT. This codes for CSARGGTDTQYF.

This clonotype has more than one count but fewer than ten. The rearrangement links TRBV28 to TRBJ1-1; D uncertain. Between the trimmed V and J ends, which lost 1 base and 4 bases, there was a span of 4 bases. There are 12 residues in the CDR3. The germline V gene encodes CDR1 MDHEN and CDR2 SYDVKM. CDR3 residues: CASSLLSTEAFF. CDR3 DNA sequence: TGTGCCAGCAGTTTATTGTCCACTGAAGCTTTCTTT.

The chain joins TRBV7-2 to TRBJ1-2; a weak D match, TRBD1 (5 bases). V lost 1 base, J lost 8 bases, and 23 bases lay in between. This CDR3 region has 17 residues. From germline, CDR1 is SGHTA and CDR2 FQGNSA. The CDR3 region has the DNA TGTGCCAGCAGCTTAGGACGAACCGGGACCGGAGGCTTAGGCTACACCTTC. It specifies CASSLGRTGTGGLGYTF.

The chain has TRBV6-6 and TRBJ2-7; D is possibly TRBD1 (5 bases). The CDR3 totals 15 residues. In germline, CDR1 is MNHNY, CDR2 SVGAGI (reference sequence). V was clipped by 0 bases and J by 5 bases, with 14 bases between them. The CDR3: CASSYSKGVGDEQYF. The CDR3 DNA is TGTGCCAGCAGTTACTCGAAAGGGGTAGGGGACGAGCAGTACTTC.

The J gene is TRBJ2-7, the V gene TRBV9; D ambiguous. The V end lost 0 bases, the J end lost 2 bases, and 12 bases lay between the germline ends. Germline CDR1 reads SGDLS; CDR2 reads YYNGEE. The CDR3 consists of 15 residues. For the CDR3, the DNA is TGTGCCAGCAGCGTAGCCAGCCTACCAGCCTACGAGCAGTACTTC. It codes for CASSVASLPAYEQYF.

This chain connects TRBV28 to TRBJ1-3; D not resolved. V gave up 8 bases and J gave up 0 bases, with 11 bases separating them. From germline, CDR1 is MDHEN and CDR2 SYDVKM. This CDR3 comprises 14 residues. This CDR3 reads CASFSGVSGNTIYF. The CDR3 coding sequence is TGTGCCAGCTTTTCTGGGGTCTCTGGAAACACCATATATTTT.

This clonotype was counted a few times. The chain joins TRBV19 to TRBJ1-5, with D uncertain. The length of the CDR3 is 17 residues. V was trimmed by 3 bases and J by 1 base, leaving 16 bases between them. In germline, CDR1 is LNHDA, CDR2 SQIVND (reference sequence). The CDR3 is CASSIALGPGSNQPQHF. Here the CDR3 DNA reads TGTGCCAGTAGTATTGCGCTCGGGCCAGGCAGCAATCAGCCCCAGCATTTT.

J is TRBJ2-7 and V is TRBV18; 7 positions match TRBD2. CDR1 is KGHSH, CDR2 LQKENI, per germline. Losses at the gene ends were 3 bases for V and 0 bases for J; bases not matched to a gene: 8. The CDR3 runs 16 residues. CDR3 DNA sequence: TGTGCCAGCTCACCGCTAGCGGAGAGGAGCTCCTACGAGCAGTACTTC. It specifies CASSPLAERSSYEQYF.

This clonotype was counted between two and nine times. The chain joins TRBV27 to TRBJ1-1; D not resolved. Trimming took off 1 base at V and 1 base at J, with 7 bases between the two ends. CDR1 is MNHEY, CDR2 SMNVEV, per germline (reference sequence). This CDR3 comprises 14 residues. The CDR3 nucleotides read TGTGCCAGCAGTTTATGCGGGGAGAACACTGAAGCTTTCTTT. Translated: CASSLCGENTEAFF.

This clonotype showed up just a few times. The V and J genes are TRBV3-1 and TRBJ1-2; D ambiguous. CDR1 and CDR2 (germline): LGHDT, YNNKEL (reference sequence). The CDR3 runs to 14 residues. The V and J ends lost 1 base and 0 bases respectively, with 6 bases between them. The CDR3 here is CASSQVGPNYGYTF. The CDR3 region has the DNA TGTGCCAGCAGCCAAGTAGGCCCTAACTATGGCTACACCTTC.

V gene TRBV29-1 combines with J gene TRBJ1-2, with 9 bases that match TRBD1. This CDR3 has 16 residues. Trimming took 6 bases from V and 4 from J; bases not matched to a gene: 15. Germline V lookup: CDR1 SQVTM, CDR2 ANQGSEA. The CDR3 nucleotides are TGCAGCGTCTCGGATCACCGGGACAGGGTTCTCTATGGCTACACCTTC. This sequence encodes CSVSDHRDRVLYGYTF.

This clonotype was counted between two and nine times. The chain combines TRBV20-1 with TRBJ2-2; 8 nucleotides line up with TRBD2. This CDR3 region has 14 residues. From germline, CDR1 is DFQATT and CDR2 SNEGSKA (reference sequence). V shed 8 bases and J 1 base; nucleotides not matched to a gene: 6. The CDR3 region has the DNA TGCAGTACCGAGGGACTAGAGAACACCGGGGAGCTGTTTTTT. Translation: CSTEGLENTGELFF.

The genes are TRBV5-6 and TRBJ2-2; D is unresolved. CDR1 and CDR2 (germline): SGHDT, YYEEEE. V lost 1 base and J 1 base, leaving 11 bases between the germline ends. The CDR3 spans 16 residues. CDR3 amino acids: CASSLSWVGNTGELFF. The DNA for the CDR3 is TGTGCCAGCAGCTTGTCTTGGGTAGGGAACACCGGGGAGCTGTTTTTT.

This chain uses TRBV29-1 with TRBJ2-5, with 8 bases lining up with TRBD2. The CDR3 totals 15 residues. Germline CDR1 SQVTM, CDR2 ANQGSEA. The ends lost 7 bases at V and 2 bases at J; junction bases unmatched: 12. The CDR3 nucleotides read TGCAGCGCGGCGGGCGCGGGGGGCCGGCAAGAGACCCAGTACTTC. It yields the protein CSAAGAGGRQETQYF.

This clonotype was counted only a few times. This chain uses TRBV29-1 with TRBJ2-5; TRBD1 aligns across 8 bases. After removal of 5 bases from V and 5 bases from J, the junction contained 10 bases not matched to a gene. The CDR3 has 14 amino acids. Germline-derived CDR1 and CDR2 are SQVTM and ANQGSEA. The CDR3 sequence: CSVPLTGGLETQYF. The CDR3 coding sequence is TGCAGCGTTCCCCTCACAGGGGGATTGGAGACCCAGTACTTC.

This clonotype was counted only a few times. The chain has TRBV5-6 and TRBJ1-1; D is undetermined. CDR3 length: 13 residues. The germline gives CDR1 SGHDT, CDR2 YYEEEE. The V and J ends lost 4 bases and 1 base respectively, with 8 bases between them. CDR3 amino acids: CASSTPKNTEAFF. CDR3 bases: TGTGCCAGCAGCACCCCAAAGAACACTGAAGCTTTCTTT. Using reference TRBV5-6 and TRBJ1-1 for the parts outside the CDR3, the full variable domain is DAGVTQSPTHLIKTRGQQVTLRCSPKSGHDTVSWYQQALGQGPQFIFQYYEEEERQRGNFPDRFSGHQFPNYSSELNVNALLLGDSALYLCASSTPKNTEAFFGQGTRLTVV.

The genes are TRBV27 and TRBJ2-4, with D perhaps TRBD2 (6 bases). Trimming cost V 1 base and J 8 bases, with 12 bases left between them. Per germline, CDR1 MNHEY and CDR2 SMNVEV (reference sequence). The CDR3 runs 14 residues. CDR3 bases: TGTGCCAGCAGTTTATACGGGGGATGGGACATTCAGTACTTC. Translation gives CASSLYGGWDIQYF.

This clonotype was picked up a small number of times. CDR3 region: CASSLGTGLNTEAFF. The CDR3 DNA reads as TGTGCCAGCAGCCTTGGGACAGGCCTGAACACTGAAGCTTTCTTT. The chain joins TRBV5-5 to TRBJ1-1; 8 nucleotides line up with TRBD1. V shed 4 bases, J shed 0 bases, and the junction held 5 bases outside the gene matches. The CDR3 spans 15 residues. CDR1 SGHKS and CDR2 YYEKEE come from the germline V gene (reference sequence).

This chain uses TRBV25-1 with TRBJ2-7, with 7 bases matching TRBD1. The CDR3 spans 15 residues. Germline V gives CDR1 MGHDK, CDR2 SYGVNS. V trimming: 2 bases; J trimming: 2 bases; junction bases outside the gene matches: 6. The CDR3: CASSEARQGTYEQYF. The CDR3 DNA follows: TGTGCCAGCAGTGAAGCGAGACAGGGTACCTACGAGCAGTACTTC.

The chain couples TRBV4-1 to TRBJ2-7; D possibly matches TRBD1 or TRBD2 (5 bases each). Trimming cost V 0 bases and J 4 bases, with 13 bases left between them. This CDR3 contains 15 residues. Germline V gene lookup returns CDR1 MGHRA and CDR2 YSYEKL. CDR3 region: CASSQDGARRYEQYF. In nucleotides, the CDR3 is TGCGCCAGCAGCCAAGATGGGGCAAGGAGGTACGAGCAGTACTTC.

This clonotype came up a few times. The rearrangement links TRBV29-1 to TRBJ1-1; D call uncertain. The CDR3 totals 14 residues. Germline loops: CDR1 SQVTM, CDR2 ANQGSEA. V dropped 6 bases and J dropped 1 base, with 15 bases sitting between them. CDR3 region: CSVPDWTANTEAFF. The CDR3 DNA follows: TGCAGCGTCCCAGATTGGACGGCGAACACTGAAGCTTTCTTT.